A selection of T cell receptor beta chains follows, all from one sample in a study of T cell responses to AZD1222 COVID-19 vaccine. Generated by immunoSEQ multiplex PCR, the TCRdb table keeps only in-frame clones and is missing some. The sample contains about 59,000 clones, about 79% of which appear only once. Sample: peripheral blood, taken on day 0 of AZD1222 vaccination. These receptors were taken from an adult in good health. Each CDR3 is given with its conserved first and last residue. Each record gives: J gene, V gene, CDR3 protein.

>TRBJ1-4|TRBV4-2
CASSQGDRDEKLFF
>TRBJ1-5|TRBV5-6
CASSPRRGGQPQHF
>TRBJ1-6|TRBV7-6
CASSETTFNSPLHF
>TRBJ1-3|TRBV28
CASSSPGGHGNTIYF
>TRBJ2-7|TRBV7-9
CASIPLASGSISYEQYF
>TRBJ1-3|TRBV3-1/TRBV3-2
CASSPTSSGNTIYF
>TRBJ1-3|TRBV7-2
CASSEQTGSGNTIYF
>TRBJ1-5|TRBV4-1
CASSQTGTGNQPQHF
>TRBJ2-7|TRBV7-2
CASSQTGTGVVYEQYF
>TRBJ2-3|TRBV28
CASGTRYTDTQYF
>TRBJ1-1|TRBV19
CASADRKGKNTEAFF
>TRBJ2-6|TRBV5-1
CASGLTGLGGANVLTF
>TRBJ2-3|TRBV3-1/TRBV3-2
CASSPPGTSGTDTQYF
>TRBJ2-1|TRBV27
CASSLSRTEGRFF
>TRBJ1-5|TRBV27
CASSLSSVGNQPQHF
>TRBJ2-1|TRBV29-1
CSVVGILGNEQFF
>TRBJ1-4|TRBV18
CASSPPGQGEKLFF
>TRBJ2-2|TRBV3-1/TRBV3-2
CASSQGGENTGELFF
>TRBJ2-4|TRBV4-1
CASSQGWGENIQYF
>TRBJ2-5|TRBV7-2
CASSSSGGVETQYF
>TRBJ2-2|TRBV6-2/TRBV6-3
CASSYFGAGELFF
>TRBJ1-5|TRBV28
CASSSPGGSFQPQHF
>TRBJ2-3|TRBV27
CASNPAGWGDTQYF
>TRBJ2-1|TRBV18
CASSPPGSGNEQFF
>TRBJ2-3|TRBV5-5
CASSLSVPANTQYF
>TRBJ1-3|TRBV6-6
CASSSTTGTGNTIYF
>TRBJ2-3|TRBV30
CASSAGFTDTQYF
>TRBJ1-3|TRBV7-9
CASSLGSSGNTIYF
>TRBJ2-3|TRBV28
CASSVAQADSRDTQYF
>TRBJ2-2|TRBV6-5
CASSVQGLYTGELFF
>TRBJ2-3|TRBV7-6
CASSLVVAGTDTQYF
>TRBJ1-4|TRBV27
CASSSLSAGEKLFF
>TRBJ1-4|TRBV12-1
CASSFVVHGTDTNEKLFF